A single sample gave rise to the 2 T cell receptor beta chains below, sequenced in a study of T cells in localized non-small cell lung cancer. Profiling relied on immunoSEQ multiplex PCR, and the TCRdb table lists in-frame clones only, not all of them. The top ten hold 3.5% of the sample, which has roughly 39,000 clones, approximately 86% seen once. The sample here was peripheral blood, taken before any cancer treatment. These receptors came from a man between 18 and 49 years old with stage I lung adenocarcinoma.

V and J are TRBV7-6 and TRBJ1-4, with no clear D. This CDR3 has 14 amino acids. Germline-derived CDR1 and CDR2 are SGHVS and FNYEAQ. The germline V and J ends were trimmed by 4 bases and 7 bases, with 13 bases remaining between them. CDR3: CASSSGRGSEKLFF. In nucleotides, the CDR3 is TGTGCCAGCAGCTCCGGCCGAGGTAGTGAAAAACTGTTTTTT. Filled out from reference TRBV7-6 and TRBJ1-4, the complete variable domain reads GAGVSQSPRYKVTKRGQDVALRCDPISGHVSLYWYRQALGQGPEFLTYFNYEAQQDKSGLPNDRFSAERPEGSISTLTIQRTEQRDSAMYRCASSSGRGSEKLFFGSGTQLSVL.

The V gene is TRBV30, the J gene TRBJ1-2; no firm D call. Trimming cost V 6 bases and J 4 bases, with 12 bases left between them. The CDR3 loop spans 12 amino acids. Looked up from germline, CDR1 is GTSNPN and CDR2 is SVGIG (reference sequence). The CDR3 sequence is CACLLASYGYTF. CDR3 nucleotides: TGTGCCTGCTTACTTGCTAGCTATGGCTACACCTTC. The full variable domain, rest sourced from reference TRBV30 and TRBJ1-2, is SQTIHQWPATLVQPVGSPLSLECTVEGTSNPNLYWYRQAAGRGLQLLFYSVGIGQISSEVPQNLSASRPQDRQFILSSKKLLLSDSGFYLCACLLASYGYTFGSGTRLTVV.